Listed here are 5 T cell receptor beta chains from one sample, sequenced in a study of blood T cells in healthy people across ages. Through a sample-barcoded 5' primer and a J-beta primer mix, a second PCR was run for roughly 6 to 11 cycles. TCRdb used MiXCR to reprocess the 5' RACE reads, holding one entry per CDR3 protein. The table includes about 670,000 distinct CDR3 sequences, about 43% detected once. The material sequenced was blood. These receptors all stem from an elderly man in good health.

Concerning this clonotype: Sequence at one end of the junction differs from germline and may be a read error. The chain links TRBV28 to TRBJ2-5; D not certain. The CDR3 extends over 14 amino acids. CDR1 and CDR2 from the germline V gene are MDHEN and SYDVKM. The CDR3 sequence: CASTLRESYETQYF. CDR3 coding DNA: TGTGCCAGCACTTTAAGAGAGAGTTACGAGACCCAGTACTTC. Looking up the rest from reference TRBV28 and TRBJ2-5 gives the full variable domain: DVKVTQSSRYLVKRTGEKVFLECVQDMDHENMFWYRQDPGLGLRLIYFSYDVKMKEKGDIPEGYSVSREKKERFSLILESASTNQTSMYLCASTLRESYETQYFGPGTRLLVL.

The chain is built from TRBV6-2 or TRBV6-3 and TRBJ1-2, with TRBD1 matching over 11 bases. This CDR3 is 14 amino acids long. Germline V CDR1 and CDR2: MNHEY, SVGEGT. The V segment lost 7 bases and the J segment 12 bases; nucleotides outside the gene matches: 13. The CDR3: CASTRDRGSRRDTF. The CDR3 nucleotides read TGTGCCAGCACCCGGGACAGGGGGTCGAGACGGGACACCTTC.

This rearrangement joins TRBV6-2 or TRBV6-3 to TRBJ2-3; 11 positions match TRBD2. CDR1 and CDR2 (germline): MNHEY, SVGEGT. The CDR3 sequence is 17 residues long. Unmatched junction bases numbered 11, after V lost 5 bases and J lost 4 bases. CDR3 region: CASSQGLLAGVSDTQYF. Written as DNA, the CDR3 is TGTGCCAGCAGTCAGGGACTACTAGCGGGAGTATCAGATACGCAGTATTTT.

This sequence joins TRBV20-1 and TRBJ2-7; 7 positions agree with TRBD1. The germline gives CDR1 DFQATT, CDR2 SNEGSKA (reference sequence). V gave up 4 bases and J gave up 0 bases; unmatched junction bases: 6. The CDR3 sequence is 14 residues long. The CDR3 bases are TGCAGTGCTACCGGGACAGCCAACTCCTACGAGCAGTACTTC. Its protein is CSATGTANSYEQYF.

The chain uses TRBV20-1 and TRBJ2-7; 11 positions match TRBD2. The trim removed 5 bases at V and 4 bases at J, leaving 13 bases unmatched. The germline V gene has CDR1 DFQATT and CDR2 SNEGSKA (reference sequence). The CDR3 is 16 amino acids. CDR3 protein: CSASTIMGLADYEQYF. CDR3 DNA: TGCAGTGCTTCCACAATAATGGGACTAGCGGATTACGAGCAGTACTTC.